This T cell receptor beta chain was sequenced for a study of blood T cell repertoires in COVID-19. TCRdb keeps only in-frame clones here, not all; method: immunoSEQ multiplex PCR. The data show about 480,000 clones, 89% seen once. Recruited during active infection, patients (from Seattle) were subsequently followed longitudinally. Germline lookup yields CDR1 MGHRA and CDR2 YSYEKL. V gave up 4 bases and J gave up 5 bases; unmatched junction bases: 12. The CDR3 spans 16 residues. The specimen was peripheral blood. This receptor was obtained from a man aged 18 to 35 with COVID-19, enrolled during active disease. This chain joins TRBV4-1 and TRBJ2-5; 8 bases fit TRBD1. CDR3 DNA sequence: TGCGCCAGCAGCCCCGCCGGCAGGGGGCGCCGGGAGACCCAGTACTTC. Encoded protein: CASSPAGRGRRETQYF.